This entry lists 24 T cell receptor beta chains sequenced from one sample in a study of CD8+CD57+ T cells in acquired aplastic anemia. Genomic DNA was employed as the template in profiling TCR beta VDJ and CDR3. Via MiXCR, TCRdb re-called the reads, giving one row per CDR3 protein. The sample contains approximately 270,000 distinct CDR3 sequences, 45% to 70% of which appear only once. Sequencing input: sorted CD4+, CD8+, or CD8+CD57+ T cells (not recorded which) from PBMCs. These receptor sequences come from a human donor with severe aplastic anemia or a healthy control (not recorded which).

The sample holds a few counts of this clonotype. The V call is TRBV10-3, the J call TRBJ2-3; D might be TRBD2 (6 bases). CDR3 length equals 15 residues. From germline, CDR1 is ENHRY and CDR2 SYGVKD. Between the trimmed V and J ends, which lost 7 bases and 0 bases, there was a span of 14 bases. CDR3 loop: CAINPGLSSTDTQYF. In DNA form, the CDR3 reads TGTGCCATCAATCCGGGACTTTCTAGCACAGATACGCAGTATTTT.

The gene calls are TRBV29-1 and TRBJ2-7; D remains unclear. There are 11 residues in the CDR3. The V gene's germline CDR1 is SQVTM and CDR2 ANQGSEA. With 1 base removed from V and 4 bases from J, the gap between germline ends came to 5 bases. CDR3 DNA sequence: TGCAGCGTTGAAGGAGGTTACGAGCAGTACTTC. Translated, it gives CSVEGGYEQYF.

There are many counts of this clonotype. The chain is built from TRBV7-2 and TRBJ1-1; D remains ambiguous. The CDR3 runs 13 residues. The ends were cut back, 5 bases at V and 4 bases at J, with 11 bases in the middle. Germline CDR1 reads SGHTA; CDR2 reads FQGNSA. CDR3 in DNA: TGTGCCAGCAGCGGAGTCAAGGGCACTGAAGCTTTCTTT. Translation: CASSGVKGTEAFF. Drawing the rest from reference TRBV7-2 and TRBJ1-1, the complete variable domain is GAGVSQSPSNKVTEKGKDVELRCDPISGHTALYWYRQSLGQGLEFLIYFQGNSAPDKSGLPSDRFSAERTGGSVSTLTIQRTQQEDSAVYLCASSGVKGTEAFFGQGTRLTVV.

The chain links TRBV14 to TRBJ2-7, with TRBD1 matching 10 bases. Germline CDR1 SGHDN, CDR2 FVKESK. The CDR3 length is 14 residues. V trimming: 6 bases; J trimming: 3 bases; junction bases outside the gene matches: 5. The CDR3 here is CASRAGTGDYEQYF. Here the CDR3 DNA reads TGTGCCAGCAGGGCCGGGACAGGGGACTACGAGCAGTACTTC.

The genes are TRBV7-8 and TRBJ2-7; tentatively, D is TRBD1 or TRBD2 (5 bases each). CDR1 SGHVS and CDR2 FQNEAQ come from the germline V gene. The CDR3 covers 12 residues. Between the trimmed V and J ends, which lost 5 bases and 10 bases, there was a span of 15 bases. The CDR3 nucleotides read TGTGCCAGCAGCCCGGGCCGGGACCGTCAGTACTTC. This encodes CASSPGRDRQYF.

This clonotype was counted ten times or more. The gene calls are TRBV7-9 and TRBJ1-1; unclear D gene. V shed 5 bases and J shed 2 bases, with 12 bases lying between them. The germline gives CDR1 SEHNR, CDR2 FQNEAQ (reference sequence). The CDR3 runs 14 residues. In DNA, the CDR3 is TGTGCCAGCAGCCGTCCGGCAGAAAACACTGAAGCTTTCTTT. It specifies CASSRPAENTEAFF.

The chain combines TRBV15 with TRBJ2-1, with a possible D match to TRBD1 (5 bases). Between the trimmed V and J ends, which lost 5 bases and 4 bases, there was a span of 18 bases. Germline V gene sequence: CDR1 LNHNV, CDR2 YYDKDF (reference sequence). The CDR3 is 16 amino acids. The CDR3 is CATSVGQGDGYNEQFF. DNA of the CDR3: TGTGCCACCAGCGTAGGACAAGGGGATGGGTACAATGAGCAGTTCTTC.

The chain is built from TRBV20-1 and TRBJ2-3, with D perhaps matching TRBD2 (6 bases). The CDR3 covers 18 residues. V was pared by 0 bases and J by 5 bases, with 24 bases between. Germline V gives CDR1 DFQATT, CDR2 SNEGSKA (reference sequence). CDR3 sequence: CSARDLGSPGGGVDTQYF. CDR3 DNA: TGCAGTGCTAGAGATCTGGGGAGTCCCGGGGGAGGAGTAGATACGCAGTATTTT.

A word on this clonotype: An end of the junction differs from the germline gene, which may be a read error. The V gene is TRBV19, the J gene TRBJ1-6, with no clear D. The CDR3 sequence is 14 residues long. Germline lookup yields CDR1 LNHDA and CDR2 SQIVND (reference sequence). The CDR3 nucleotides are TGTGCCAGTAGTATTAAAGGAATGGGCTCACCCCCCTACTTT. Translating gives CASSIKGMGSPPYF.

This chain uses TRBV24-1 with TRBJ2-1; D is possibly TRBD1 (5 bases). V was shortened by 4 bases and J by 8 bases, with 5 bases between the two germline ends. CDR1 and CDR2 from the germline V gene are KGHDR and SFDVKD. The CDR3 is 11 amino acids. This CDR3 reads CATSEQDEQFF. The DNA of the CDR3 is TGTGCCACCAGTGAACAGGATGAGCAGTTCTTC.

CDR3 protein: CASSITSGFEETQYF. The CDR3 DNA is TGTGCCAGCAGCATTACTAGCGGCTTTGAAGAGACCCAGTACTTC. The genes are TRBV7-9 and TRBJ2-5, with TRBD2 matching 8 bases. Germline CDR1 and CDR2: SEHNR and FQNEAQ (reference sequence). The CDR3 length is 15 residues. The V gene end was trimmed by 5 bases and the J gene end by 3 bases; junction bases not matched to a gene: 8.

The chain joins TRBV20-1 to TRBJ2-7; 12 nucleotides align to TRBD2. Germline CDR1 DFQATT, CDR2 SNEGSKA (reference sequence). The CDR3 loop spans 15 amino acids. J lost 2 bases, V lost 2 bases, and 4 bases had no gene match. CDR3 coding DNA: TGCAGTGCTAGAAGTCTAGCGGGAGGGGCCTACGAGCAGTACTTC. It specifies CSARSLAGGAYEQYF.

The rearrangement links TRBV10-3 to TRBJ2-3; no definite D call. V lost 9 bases and J 0 bases, leaving 13 bases between the germline ends. This CDR3 is 14 amino acids long. From germline, CDR1 is ENHRY and CDR2 SYGVKD. The CDR3 DNA reads as TGTGCCATTTTCGGGTGGACCAGCACAGATACGCAGTATTTT. As protein: CAIFGWTSTDTQYF.

The V call is TRBV7-2, the J call TRBJ2-5; TRBD1 aligns across 7 bases. The CDR3 loop spans 14 amino acids. Germline CDR1 SGHTA, CDR2 FQGNSA. Trimming removed 3 bases from V and 3 bases from J; junction bases left unmatched: 4. The CDR3 sequence is CASSFPDREETQYF. The DNA for the CDR3 is TGTGCCAGCAGCTTCCCAGACAGGGAAGAGACCCAGTACTTC.

The rearrangement uses TRBV9 and TRBJ1-6, with D perhaps matching TRBD1 (6 bases). In germline, CDR1 is SGDLS, CDR2 YYNGEE. The CDR3 totals 15 residues. V lost 4 bases, J lost 4 bases, and 12 bases lay in between. The CDR3 loop is CASSPDGQYNSPLHF. In DNA form, the CDR3 reads TGTGCCAGCAGCCCTGATGGACAGTATAATTCACCCCTCCACTTT. The full variable domain, in which reference TRBV9 and TRBJ1-6 provide the parts outside the CDR3, is DSGVTQTPKHLITATGQRVTLRCSPRSGDLSVYWYQQSLDQGLQFLIQYYNGEERAKGNILERFSAQQFPDLHSELNLSSLELGDSALYFCASSPDGQYNSPLHFGNGTRLTVT.

This clonotype was observed many times. The chain combines TRBV7-9 with TRBJ2-7; 9 bases match TRBD2. After removal of 1 base from V and 2 bases from J, the junction contained 3 bases not matched to a gene. The germline V gene has CDR1 SEHNR and CDR2 FQNEAQ (reference sequence). The CDR3 runs 15 residues. The CDR3 region has the DNA TGTGCCAGCAGCTTAGACCCTAGCGGGACCTACGAGCAGTACTTC. Encoded protein: CASSLDPSGTYEQYF.

V is TRBV10-3 and J is TRBJ1-2, with D uncertain. Germline V gives CDR1 ENHRY, CDR2 SYGVKD. This CDR3 has 18 amino acids. Trimming cost V 3 bases and J 4 bases, with 24 bases left between them. CDR3: CAISDPGEGSTRGYGYTF. The CDR3 DNA is TGTGCCATCAGTGACCCCGGTGAAGGTTCTACGCGGGGCTATGGCTACACCTTC.

The gene calls are TRBV2 and TRBJ2-1; tentative D call: TRBD1 (6 bases). This CDR3 comprises 16 residues. CDR1 is SNHLY and CDR2 is FYNNEI in the germline V gene. V lost 4 bases, J lost 0 bases, and 13 bases lay in between. Here the CDR3 reads CASSASQGNSYNEQFF. CDR3 DNA sequence: TGTGCCAGCAGTGCTAGCCAGGGGAACTCCTACAATGAGCAGTTCTTC.

This clonotype was counted at least ten times. The rearrangement uses TRBV6-5 and TRBJ2-1; 9 positions agree with TRBD1. The germline V gene encodes CDR1 MNHEY and CDR2 SVGAGI. This CDR3 is built from 17 residues. V trimming: 6 bases; J trimming: 5 bases; junction bases outside the gene matches: 14. CDR3 coding DNA: TGTGCCAGCAGCTACGCACAATCCACAGGGGGCCACAATGAGCAGTTCTTC. It codes for CASSYAQSTGGHNEQFF.

This clonotype was counted many times. V is TRBV14 and J is TRBJ1-2; TRBD1 matches at 8 bases. There are 16 residues in the CDR3. Germline CDR1 and CDR2: SGHDN and FVKESK. Trimming cost V 0 bases and J 4 bases; bases outside gene matches: 7. The CDR3 loop is CASSQDLGDRLYGYTF. As DNA, the CDR3 is TGTGCCAGCAGCCAAGATTTGGGGGACAGGCTCTATGGCTACACCTTC. Full variable domain (remainder filled in from reference TRBV14 and TRBJ1-2): EAGVTQFPSHSVIEKGQTVTLRCDPISGHDNLYWYRRVMGKEIKFLLHFVKESKQDESGMPNNRFLAERTGGTYSTLKVQPAELEDSGVYFCASSQDLGDRLYGYTFGSGTRLTVV.

This clonotype has ten or more counts. The chain carries TRBV9 and TRBJ1-2; D uncertain. V lost 3 bases and J lost 8, with 17 bases in between. This CDR3 comprises 14 residues. The germline V gene has CDR1 SGDLS and CDR2 YYNGEE. The CDR3 coding sequence is TGTGCCAGCAGCGCTGGGCCCGATCCGGTAGGCTACACCTTC. It encodes CASSAGPDPVGYTF. The whole variable domain, filled in from reference TRBV9 and TRBJ1-2, reads DSGVTQTPKHLITATGQRVTLRCSPRSGDLSVYWYQQSLDQGLQFLIQYYNGEERAKGNILERFSAQQFPDLHSELNLSSLELGDSALYFCASSAGPDPVGYTFGSGTRLTVV.

V gene TRBV9 combines with J gene TRBJ2-1, with TRBD2 identical over 7 bases. CDR3 size: 22 residues. Germline V gene sequence: CDR1 SGDLS, CDR2 YYNGEE. V was clipped by 4 bases and J by 10 bases; unmatched bases: 35. DNA for the CDR3: TGTGCCAGCAGCCTCCAACCGATGGGGGGGGTAAGGAGATCGGGGTCTGGTCTGGAGCAGTTCTTC. Encoded protein: CASSLQPMGGVRRSGSGLEQFF.

On this clonotype: Its ends do not fully match the called genes, so a read error is possible. The chain joins TRBV6-1 to TRBJ2-7; 8 bases are a match to TRBD2. The CDR3 totals 13 residues. CDR1 is MNHNS, CDR2 SASEGT, per germline. The CDR3 here is CASKSGGAHEQYF. The CDR3 DNA reads as TGCGCCAGCAAGAGCGGGGGCGCCCACGAGCAGTACTTC.

In this sample, this clonotype turned up many times. This chain connects TRBV7-2 to TRBJ2-1; D unclear. The CDR3 sequence is 13 residues long. Per the germline V gene, CDR1 is SGHTA and CDR2 is FQGNSA. Between the trimmed V and J ends, which lost 4 bases and 4 bases, there was a span of 8 bases. The CDR3 coding sequence is TGTGCCAGCAGCTCCGACACTTACAATGAGCAGTTCTTC. Translated: CASSSDTYNEQFF.